This TCR beta chain was sequenced during a study of blood T cell repertoires in COVID-19. As for the study in general: Samples representing acute and convalescent COVID-19 were sourced from the United States, Italy and Spain. T cells, B-cell-depleted T cells, or PBMCs supplied cDNA or gDNA.

Per germline, CDR1 MNHEY and CDR2 SMNVEV (reference sequence). CDR3 size: 13 residues. V lost 4 bases, J lost 14 bases, and 8 bases stayed unmatched. Original data processing: For nucleated cells, counts were estimated from reference gene primer amplification. Clones were read by immunoSEQ multiplex PCR, and TCRdb kept only the in-frame ones, dropping some. V, J and clone size derive from that table, while D and trimming were established from the DNA sequence. The sample comprises some 700,000 clones, 80% to 90% of which are singletons, and over 0.2% rests with the top ten. V and J are TRBV27 and TRBJ2-1; TRBD2 agrees at 10 bases. This TCR was sampled from a woman aged 18-30 years with acute or convalescent COVID-19. The sample comprised peripheral blood. In DNA form, the CDR3 reads TGTGCCAGCAGTTCTAAGCGGGGGGGCCGGGAGTTCTTC. Translation: CASSSKRGGREFF.